The 22 T cell receptor beta chains listed next were all sequenced from one sample in a study of T-cell reconstitution after alpha-beta-depleted transplantation in children. TCRbeta library preparation incorporated unique molecular identifiers. A single record per CDR3 protein comes from TCRdb applying MiXCR to the PCR reads. The table has a few hundred thousand distinct CDR3 sequences, roughly 27% seen once. Sequencing was performed on PBMCs, taken before TCRalphabeta/CD19-depleted stem cell transplant. The receptors come from a boy less than two years old with Wiskott-Aldrich syndrome, due to receive a stem cell transplant.

This clonotype has more than one count but fewer than ten. The chain couples TRBV4-1 to TRBJ1-5; 10 bases are a match to TRBD1. In germline, CDR1 is MGHRA, CDR2 YSYEKL. V lost 4 bases and J lost 5; bases outside the gene matches: 8. The CDR3 consists of 16 residues. CDR3 bases: TGCGCCAGCAGCCGCACTGGGACAGGGGAGGATCAGCCCCAGCATTTT. This translates into CASSRTGTGEDQPQHF.

The J gene is TRBJ1-5, the V gene TRBV6-1; D might be TRBD1 (5 bases). The CDR3 length is 12 residues. V was trimmed by 7 bases and J by 4 bases, leaving 8 bases between them. Germline V lookup: CDR1 MNHNS, CDR2 SASEGT. DNA for the CDR3: TGTGCCAGCAAGGGGCAAAATCAGCCCCAGCATTTT. Translation: CASKGQNQPQHF.

The CDR3 DNA follows: TGTGCCACCAGCAGGGCTATCGGTGGGTCACAAGAGACCCAGTACTTC. Amino acids: CATSRAIGGSQETQYF. The chain is built from TRBV15 and TRBJ2-5; D remains ambiguous. CDR1 and CDR2 from the germline V gene are LNHNV and YYDKDF (reference sequence). Trimming removed 3 bases at V and 2 bases at J, with 16 bases between. The CDR3 spans 16 residues.

A single count supports this clonotype. The chain has TRBV29-1 and TRBJ1-1; a weak D match, TRBD1 (5 bases). V lost 2 bases and J lost 0, with 10 bases in between. From germline, CDR1 is SQVTM and CDR2 ANQGSEA. The CDR3 runs 14 residues. In DNA, the CDR3 is TGCAGCGTTGAAAACAGGCGAATGAACACTGAAGCTTTCTTT. It specifies CSVENRRMNTEAFF.

The CDR3 region is CASSSRLGSYEQYF. The CDR3 bases are TGTGCCAGCAGCTCACGTCTCGGGTCCTACGAGCAGTACTTC. The chain recombines TRBV5-4 with TRBJ2-7; no definite D call. The germline gives CDR1 SGHNT, CDR2 YYREEE (reference sequence). V was pared by 3 bases and J by 1 base, with 11 bases between. The CDR3 covers 14 residues.

Only a few counts were recorded for this clonotype. J is TRBJ2-3 and V is TRBV29-1, with D perhaps matching TRBD2 (6 bases). V lost 4 bases, J lost 6 bases, and 17 bases lay in between. The CDR3 is 14 residues long. Per the germline V gene, CDR1 is SQVTM and CDR2 is ANQGSEA. CDR3 DNA: TGCAGCGTTGCTCGGAGGGAACGCAGTGATACGCAGTATTTT. Its translation is CSVARRERSDTQYF.

The gene calls are TRBV5-1 and TRBJ1-2, with 7 bases that match TRBD1. Per germline, CDR1 SGHRS and CDR2 YFSETQ. The CDR3 runs 15 residues. V lost 4 bases, J lost 3 bases, and 9 bases stayed unmatched. The DNA for the CDR3 is TGCGCCAGCAGCACAAGACAGGGAGTCGACTATGGCTACACCTTC. Amino acid sequence: CASSTRQGVDYGYTF.

V usage is TRBV24-1 and J usage is TRBJ2-5; D unresolved. The V gene lost 4 bases and the J gene lost 1 base, with 15 bases spanning the gap. The CDR3 is made up of 16 amino acids. Germline CDR1 and CDR2: KGHDR and SFDVKD. CDR3 coding DNA: TGTGCCACCAGTGAGCCTTCGTCGGAGACCCAAGAGACCCAGTACTTC. This codes for CATSEPSSETQETQYF.

Only a few counts were recorded for this clonotype. The chain combines TRBV5-1 with TRBJ2-3; tentative D call: TRBD1 (5 bases). CDR3 length: 16 residues. The V end was cut by 0 bases, the J end by 1 base, with 12 bases between. Germline V gene data show CDR1 as SGHRS and CDR2 as YFSETQ. The CDR3 here is CASSLDQGGGTDTQYF. Written as DNA, the CDR3 is TGCGCCAGCAGCTTGGATCAGGGTGGGGGCACAGATACGCAGTATTTT.

The chain recombines TRBV10-3 with TRBJ2-1; perhaps TRBD2 as D (5 bases). Germline V gives CDR1 ENHRY, CDR2 SYGVKD. This CDR3 spans 17 amino acids. V shed 3 bases and J shed 4 bases, with 19 bases lying between them. CDR3 protein: CAISDPVGWEKYNEQFF. The CDR3 bases are TGTGCCATCAGTGATCCGGTGGGCTGGGAGAAATACAATGAGCAGTTCTTC.

The chain combines TRBV10-3 with TRBJ2-1, with TRBD2 identical over 8 bases. The V gene end was trimmed by 8 bases and the J gene end by 1 base; junction bases not matched to a gene: 4. From germline, CDR1 is ENHRY and CDR2 SYGVKD. The CDR3 is made up of 14 amino acids. The CDR3 protein is CAISTSASYNEQFF. For the CDR3, the DNA is TGTGCCATCTCGACTAGCGCATCCTACAATGAGCAGTTCTTC.

This rearrangement joins TRBV30 to TRBJ2-7; unclear D gene. From germline, CDR1 is GTSNPN and CDR2 SVGIG (reference sequence). This CDR3 has 11 amino acids. V was pared by 5 bases and J by 2 bases, with 7 bases between. Here the CDR3 DNA reads TGTGCCTGGTTAGGCACCTACGAGCAGTACTTC. Protein product: CAWLGTYEQYF.

The V gene is TRBV10-3, the J gene TRBJ1-4; tentatively, D is TRBD1 (5 bases). The V and J ends lost 10 bases and 5 bases respectively, with 14 bases between them. The CDR3 length is 13 residues. CDR1 and CDR2 from the germline V gene are ENHRY and SYGVKD. The CDR3 reads CATSGLPNEKLFF. In nucleotides, the CDR3 is TGTGCCACCTCGGGGCTGCCAAATGAAAAACTGTTTTTT.

V gene TRBV30 combines with J gene TRBJ2-1, with TRBD2 identical over 14 bases. V lost 3 bases, J lost 9 bases, and 4 bases stayed unmatched. The length of the CDR3 is 14 residues. CDR1 GTSNPN and CDR2 SVGIG come from the germline V gene (reference sequence). The CDR3 loop reads CAWRTSGRGGEQFF. Here the CDR3 DNA reads TGTGCCTGGAGGACTAGCGGGAGGGGCGGTGAGCAGTTCTTC.

This clonotype has more than one count but fewer than ten. The J gene is TRBJ2-5, the V gene TRBV5-5; TRBD2 aligns across 7 bases. V was pared by 0 bases and J by 2 bases, with 4 bases of the junction left unmatched. CDR1 is SGHKS, CDR2 YYEKEE, per germline (reference sequence). The CDR3 runs to 15 residues. The CDR3 sequence: CASSLDRTRQETQYF. CDR3 sequence (DNA): TGTGCCAGCAGCTTGGATCGGACTAGACAAGAGACCCAGTACTTC.

This chain joins TRBV2 and TRBJ2-6; D might be TRBD1 or TRBD2, each matching 5 bases. Trimming removed 6 bases from V and 2 bases from J, with 8 bases in between. The length of the CDR3 is 14 residues. Germline lookup yields CDR1 SNHLY and CDR2 FYNNEI. The CDR3 loop is CASRGRAGANVLTF. CDR3 bases: TGTGCCAGCAGGGGGCGGGCTGGGGCCAACGTCCTGACTTTC.

This clonotype came up a few times. The rearrangement links TRBV5-6 to TRBJ2-7, with a tentative D call TRBD1 (6 bases). The CDR3 runs to 14 residues. Germline V gene lookup returns CDR1 SGHDT and CDR2 YYEEEE. Trimming pared 4 bases from V and 4 bases from J, leaving 15 bases between. DNA of the CDR3: TGTGCCAGCAGCCCATGGACAGCGAATTACGAGCAGTACTTC. Residues: CASSPWTANYEQYF.

The chain carries TRBV5-1 and TRBJ2-3, with 9 bases fitting TRBD2. Germline values: CDR1 SGHRS, CDR2 YFSETQ. The V gene end was trimmed by 1 base and the J gene end by 7 bases; junction bases not matched to a gene: 16. This CDR3 has 18 residues. The CDR3 bases are TGCGCCAGCAGCTTGTTGGGGGAGTTGACTAGCGGAGGGAATACGCAGTATTTT. Protein product: CASSLLGELTSGGNTQYF. The variable domain in full, with the rest retrieved from reference TRBV5-1 and TRBJ2-3, is KAGVTQTPRYLIKTRGQQVTLSCSPISGHRSVSWYQQTPGQGLQFLFEYFSETQRNKGNFPGRFSGRQFSNSRSEMNVSTLELGDSALYLCASSLLGELTSGGNTQYFGPGTRLTVL.

This clonotype was counted only a few times. This chain uses TRBV5-5 with TRBJ2-1; D gene uncertain. CDR1 SGHKS and CDR2 YYEKEE come from the germline V gene (reference sequence). Between the trimmed V and J ends, which lost 4 bases and 9 bases, there was a span of 14 bases. The CDR3 extends over 13 amino acids. The CDR3 spells CASSVVLVGEQFF. CDR3 in DNA: TGTGCCAGCAGCGTCGTTCTAGTGGGTGAGCAGTTCTTC. Combining the CDR3 with reference TRBV5-5 and TRBJ2-1 gives the whole variable domain DAGVTQSPTHLIKTRGQQVTLRCSPISGHKSVSWYQQVLGQGPQFIFQYYEKEERGRGNFPDRFSARQFPNYSSELNVNALLLGDSALYLCASSVVLVGEQFFGPGTRLTVL.

The chain uses TRBV5-1 and TRBJ2-7; D not resolved. Germline loops: CDR1 SGHRS, CDR2 YFSETQ. This CDR3 has 13 amino acids. Trimming took 0 bases from V and 6 from J, leaving 10 bases between them. CDR3 sequence reads: CASSLAVSSEQYF. The CDR3, as DNA: TGCGCCAGCAGCTTGGCGGTTAGCAGCGAGCAGTACTTC.

The chain joins TRBV25-1 to TRBJ2-7; 9 nucleotides match TRBD2. Germline-derived CDR1 and CDR2 are MGHDK and SYGVNS. The CDR3 spans 14 residues. Trimming cost V 3 bases and J 3 bases; bases outside gene matches: 3. In nucleotides, the CDR3 is TGTGCCAGCAGTGATAGCGGGAGTAGCTACGAGCAGTACTTC. Translation: CASSDSGSSYEQYF.

J is TRBJ2-2 and V is TRBV5-1; 9 positions match TRBD1. Trimming removed 1 base from V and 4 bases from J; junction bases left unmatched: 5. Germline V gene sequence: CDR1 SGHRS, CDR2 YFSETQ. The CDR3 covers 16 residues. The CDR3 spells CASSLPDRGFTGELFF. As DNA, the CDR3 is TGCGCCAGCAGCTTGCCCGACAGGGGGTTCACCGGGGAGCTGTTTTTT.